These T cell receptor beta chains were read from a single sample in a study of cytomegalovirus exposure and HLA in healthy donors. Repertoires were generated with immunoSEQ multiplex PCR, while TCRdb's copy carries only in-frame clones and drops some. The repertoire holds 100,000 or so clones, with about 76% as singletons. Sequenced input: PBMCs. Receptors originate from a woman aged 40 to 55 in good health and CMV-seronegative. CDR3s include the opening cysteine and the closing phenylalanine or tryptophan. Fields, in order: D gene, clone size, J gene, V gene, CDR3 protein, CDR3 DNA. D genes are given only for firm matches. Not all rows give a size; the values are once, few, many and, for expanded clones, a class.

D: TRBD1
size: -
J: TRBJ1-1
V: TRBV9
CDR3: CASSDPGQGRWNTEAFF
DNA: TGTGCCAGCAGCGACCCGGGACAGGGGAGGTGGAACACTGAAGCTTTCTTT

D: -
size: -
J: TRBJ1-1
V: TRBV19
CDR3: CASSIVGSNTEAFF
DNA: TGTGCCAGTAGTATAGTGGGCAGTAACACTGAAGCCTTCTTT

D: -
size: -
J: TRBJ1-1
V: TRBV4-2
CDR3: CASSRYFRDMNTEAFF
DNA: TGTGCCAGCAGCCGGTATTTCAGGGATATGAACACTGAAGCTTTCTTT

D: TRBD2
size: few
J: TRBJ2-5
V: TRBV5-4
CDR3: CASSPGLAVETQYF
DNA: TGTGCCAGCAGCCCGGGACTAGCGGTGGAGACCCAGTACTTC

D: TRBD1
size: -
J: TRBJ1-4
V: TRBV6-5
CDR3: CASSYLRGQHNEKLFF
DNA: TGTGCCAGCAGTTACCTCAGGGGGCAGCATAATGAAAAACTGTTTTTT

D: -
size: once
J: TRBJ1-1
V: TRBV19
CDR3: CASSISGRGTEAFF
DNA: TGTGCCAGTAGTATTTCAGGCAGGGGCACTGAAGCTTTCTTT

D: -
size: -
J: TRBJ1-2
V: TRBV5-1
CDR3: CASSLEHSSNYGYTF
DNA: TGCGCCAGCAGCTTGGAGCACAGCTCTAACTATGGCTACACCTTC

D: TRBD2
size: -
J: TRBJ2-1
V: TRBV4-1
CDR3: CASSRISGSSYNEQFF
DNA: TGCGCCAGCAGCCGCATTAGCGGGAGCTCCTACAATGAGCAGTTCTTC

D: -
size: -
J: TRBJ1-1
V: TRBV5-6
CDR3: CASSLAGGLNTEAFF
DNA: TGTGCCAGCAGCTTGGCCGGGGGTCTGAACACTGAAGCTTTCTTT

D: TRBD2
size: -
J: TRBJ2-7
V: TRBV13
CDR3: CASSFRGTSGYEQYF
DNA: TGTGCCAGCAGCTTTCGGGGAACTAGCGGCTACGAGCAGTACTTC

D: -
size: -
J: TRBJ1-2
V: TRBV5-4
CDR3: CASSTDSYGYTF
DNA: TGTGCCAGCAGCACGGACAGTTATGGCTACACCTTC

D: TRBD1
size: -
J: TRBJ1-5
V: TRBV6-5
CDR3: CASSLGDRYQPQHF
DNA: TGTGCCAGCAGTTTAGGGGACAGATATCAGCCCCAGCATTTT

D: TRBD1
size: -
J: TRBJ2-7
V: TRBV4-1
CDR3: CASSQAGTGTYEQYF
DNA: TGCGCCAGCAGCCAAGCCGGGACAGGGACCTACGAGCAGTACTTC

D: -
size: -
J: TRBJ1-1
V: TRBV9
CDR3: CASSATGTPNTEAFF
DNA: TGTGCCAGCAGCGCGACCGGGACACCGAACACTGAAGCTTTCTTT

D: TRBD2
size: -
J: TRBJ2-7
V: TRBV7-2
CDR3: CASSSGLAGIYEQYF
DNA: TGTGCCAGCAGCTCTGGACTAGCGGGGATCTACGAGCAGTACTTC

D: -
size: -
J: TRBJ1-1
V: TRBV19
CDR3: CASSPRDTEAFF
DNA: TGTGCCAGTAGCCCGAGGGACACTGAAGCTTTCTTT

D: -
size: -
J: TRBJ1-6
V: TRBV18
CDR3: CASSPRAGENSPLHF
DNA: TGTGCCAGCTCACCTCGGGCAGGGGAGAATTCACCCCTCCACTTT

D: TRBD2
size: -
J: TRBJ2-1
V: TRBV4-3
CDR3: CASSQEWASGGYEQFF
DNA: TGCGCCAGCAGCCAAGAGTGGGCTAGCGGGGGCTATGAGCAGTTCTTC

D: -
size: -
J: TRBJ1-2
V: TRBV11-2
CDR3: CASSLGTFYGYTF
DNA: TGTGCCAGCAGCTTAGGTACATTCTATGGCTACACCTTC

D: -
size: few
J: TRBJ2-6
V: TRBV21-1
CDR3: CASSKTGYSGANVLTF
DNA: TGTGCCAGCAGCAAGACAGGTTACTCTGGGGCCAACGTCCTGACTTTC

D: TRBD1
size: -
J: TRBJ1-3
V: TRBV4-1
CDR3: CASSQMGSDRGRVGSGNTIYF
DNA: TGCGCCAGCAGCCAAATGGGGTCAGACAGGGGGAGGGTGGGCTCTGGAAACACCATATATTTT

D: -
size: -
J: TRBJ1-3
V: TRBV30
CDR3: CSGQDSGNTIYF
DNA: TGTTCAGGGCAGGACTCTGGAAACACCATATATTTT

D: TRBD2
size: -
J: TRBJ2-7
V: TRBV7-2
CDR3: CASSSESGGQGEQYF
DNA: TGTGCCAGCAGTAGTGAAAGCGGGGGGCAGGGCGAGCAGTACTTC

D: -
size: few
J: TRBJ1-2
V: TRBV6-1
CDR3: CASGWFYGYTF
DNA: TGTGCCAGCGGCTGGTTCTATGGCTACACCTTC

D: TRBD1
size: -
J: TRBJ2-5
V: TRBV5-1
CDR3: CASAPRQGKETQYF
DNA: TGCGCCAGCGCTCCTAGACAGGGCAAAGAGACCCAGTACTTC

D: TRBD1
size: -
J: TRBJ1-2
V: TRBV29-1
CDR3: CSGLHSGGGGYGYTF
DNA: TGCAGCGGACTACATTCAGGGGGAGGCGGCTATGGCTACACCTTC

D: -
size: once
J: TRBJ1-2
V: TRBV5-6
CDR3: CASSLAPGAPFYGYTF
DNA: TGTGCCAGCAGCTTGGCCCCAGGGGCTCCCTTCTATGGCTACACCTTC

D: TRBD1
size: -
J: TRBJ2-7
V: TRBV11-2
CDR3: CASSLGQGAPYEQYF
DNA: TGTGCCAGCAGCTTAGGACAGGGGGCGCCCTACGAGCAGTACTTC

D: -
size: -
J: TRBJ1-2
V: TRBV5-4
CDR3: CASSLGSQGSRGYTF
DNA: TGTGCCAGCAGCTTGGGGTCCCAGGGGTCGCGTGGCTACACCTTC

D: -
size: -
J: TRBJ2-3
V: TRBV9
CDR3: CASSVYGGTTDTQYF
DNA: TGTGCCAGCAGCGTATATGGGGGGACCACAGATACGCAGTATTTT

D: -
size: -
J: TRBJ1-2
V: TRBV5-1
CDR3: CASSFRGWLYTF
DNA: TGCGCCAGCAGCTTTCGGGGGTGGCTCTACACCTTC

D: -
size: -
J: TRBJ1-5
V: TRBV7-3
CDR3: CASKAQPSNQPQHF
DNA: TGTGCCAGCAAGGCACAGCCTAGCAATCAGCCCCAGCATTTT

D: TRBD1
size: -
J: TRBJ2-2
V: TRBV28
CDR3: CATSGTGRAGELFF
DNA: TGTGCCACATCCGGGACAGGGCGGGCCGGGGAGCTGTTTTTT

D: -
size: -
J: TRBJ2-7
V: TRBV7-2
CDR3: CASSPRDGPYEQYF
DNA: TGTGCCAGCAGCCCGCGGGACGGCCCCTACGAGCAGTACTTC

D: TRBD1
size: -
J: TRBJ1-4
V: TRBV19
CDR3: CASSSYRGSNEKLFF
DNA: TGTGCCAGTAGTTCTTACAGGGGGTCTAATGAAAAACTGTTTTTT

D: -
size: -
J: TRBJ1-1
V: TRBV9
CDR3: CASSVGSEEVTEAFF
DNA: TGTGCCAGCAGCGTAGGGTCCGAGGAGGTCACTGAAGCTTTCTTT

D: -
size: -
J: TRBJ1-1
V: TRBV9
CDR3: CASSRGPATWEAFF
DNA: TGTGCCAGCAGCCGGGGTCCTGCTACGTGGGAAGCTTTCTTT

D: TRBD2
size: -
J: TRBJ2-3
V: TRBV9
CDR3: CASSVQGGSTDTQYF
DNA: TGTGCCAGCAGCGTCCAGGGAGGGAGCACAGATACGCAGTATTTT

D: TRBD1
size: once
J: TRBJ2-7
V: TRBV5-1
CDR3: CASSPFGDRGHEQYF
DNA: TGCGCCAGCAGCCCCTTTGGAGACAGGGGACACGAGCAGTACTTC

D: -
size: -
J: TRBJ1-2
V: TRBV7-9
CDR3: CASRSTGHGYTF
DNA: TGTGCCAGCAGATCTACAGGGCATGGCTACACCTTC

D: -
size: -
J: TRBJ2-7
V: TRBV4-2
CDR3: CASSEDSLTSYTEQYF
DNA: TGTGCCAGCAGCGAAGACTCTCTAACTAGCTATACCGAGCAGTACTTC

D: TRBD2
size: -
J: TRBJ2-3
V: TRBV5-1
CDR3: CATRGLAGGTDTQYF
DNA: TGCGCCACCAGGGGACTAGCGGGGGGAACAGATACGCAGTATTTT

D: TRBD1
size: few
J: TRBJ1-2
V: TRBV4-3
CDR3: CASSHRGQGGHGYTF
DNA: TGCGCCAGCAGCCATCGGGGACAGGGAGGCCATGGCTACACCTTC

D: -
size: once
J: TRBJ1-2
V: TRBV4-1
CDR3: CASSQPQRGANGYTF
DNA: TGCGCCAGCAGCCAACCGCAGCGGGGGGCAAATGGCTACACCTTC

D: -
size: -
J: TRBJ1-1
V: TRBV5-4
CDR3: CASSLGGGLQGTEAFF
DNA: TGTGCCAGCAGCTTGGGGGGGGGTTTACAGGGAACTGAAGCTTTCTTT